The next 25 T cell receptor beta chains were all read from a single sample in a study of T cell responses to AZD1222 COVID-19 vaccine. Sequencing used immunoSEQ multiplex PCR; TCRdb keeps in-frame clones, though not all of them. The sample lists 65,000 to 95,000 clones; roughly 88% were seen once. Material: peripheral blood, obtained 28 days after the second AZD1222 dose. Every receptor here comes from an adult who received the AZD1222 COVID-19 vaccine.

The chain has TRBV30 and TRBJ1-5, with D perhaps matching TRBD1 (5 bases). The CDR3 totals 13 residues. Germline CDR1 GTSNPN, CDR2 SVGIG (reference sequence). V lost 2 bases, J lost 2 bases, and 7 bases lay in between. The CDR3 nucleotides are TGTGCCTGGAGTTTGGGGGGCAATCAGCCCCAGCATTTT. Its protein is CAWSLGGNQPQHF.

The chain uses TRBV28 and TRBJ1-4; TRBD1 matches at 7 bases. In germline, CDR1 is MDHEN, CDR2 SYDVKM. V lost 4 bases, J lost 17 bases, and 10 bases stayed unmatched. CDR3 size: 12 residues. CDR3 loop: CASSSPGQRAFF. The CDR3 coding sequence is TGTGCCAGCAGTTCCCCGGGACAGCGGGCCTTTTTT.

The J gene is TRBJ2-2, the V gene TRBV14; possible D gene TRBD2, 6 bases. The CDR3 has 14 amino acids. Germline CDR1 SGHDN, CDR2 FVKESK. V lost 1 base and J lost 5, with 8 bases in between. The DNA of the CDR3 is TGTGCCAGCAGCCAAGCCGGGGGTACCGGGGAGCTGTTTTTT. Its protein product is CASSQAGGTGELFF. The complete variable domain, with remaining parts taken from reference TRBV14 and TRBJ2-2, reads EAGVTQFPSHSVIEKGQTVTLRCDPISGHDNLYWYRRVMGKEIKFLLHFVKESKQDESGMPNNRFLAERTGGTYSTLKVQPAELEDSGVYFCASSQAGGTGELFFGEGSRLTVL.

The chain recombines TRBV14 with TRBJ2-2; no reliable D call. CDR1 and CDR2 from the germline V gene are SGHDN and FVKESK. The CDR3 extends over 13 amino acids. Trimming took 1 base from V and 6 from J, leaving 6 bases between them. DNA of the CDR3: TGTGCCAGCAGCCAAGTCCGGGCCGGGGAGCTGTTTTTT. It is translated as CASSQVRAGELFF.

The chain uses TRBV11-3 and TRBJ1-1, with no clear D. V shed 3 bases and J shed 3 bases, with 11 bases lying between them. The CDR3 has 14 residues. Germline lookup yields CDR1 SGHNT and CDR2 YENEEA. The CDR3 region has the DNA TGTGCCAGCAGCTTGGGCCACGGGGACACTGAAGCTTTCTTT. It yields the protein CASSLGHGDTEAFF. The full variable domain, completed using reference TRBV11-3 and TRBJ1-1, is EAGVVQSPRYKIIEKKQPVAFWCNPISGHNTLYWYLQNLGQGPELLIRYENEEAVDDSQLPKDRFSAERLKGVDSTLKIQPAELGDSAVYLCASSLGHGDTEAFFGQGTRLTVV.

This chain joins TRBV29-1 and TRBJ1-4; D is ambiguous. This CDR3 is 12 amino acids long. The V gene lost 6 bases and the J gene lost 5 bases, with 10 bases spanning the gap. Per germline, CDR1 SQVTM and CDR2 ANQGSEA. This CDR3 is CSVSGGNEKLFF. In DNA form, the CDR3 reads TGCAGCGTATCAGGTGGCAATGAAAAACTGTTTTTT.

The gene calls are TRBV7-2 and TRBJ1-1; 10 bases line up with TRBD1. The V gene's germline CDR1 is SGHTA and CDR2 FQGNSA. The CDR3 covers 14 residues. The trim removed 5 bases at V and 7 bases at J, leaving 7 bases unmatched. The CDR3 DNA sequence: TGTGCCAGCAGCCCAAGACAGGGGGCTCTTGAAGCTTTCTTT. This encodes CASSPRQGALEAFF.

The CDR3, as DNA: TGTGCCAGCAGCCAAAAAGGACAGGGGTGGGATACGCAGTATTTT. Amino acids: CASSQKGQGWDTQYF. V is TRBV14 and J is TRBJ2-3; 9 bases match TRBD1. The CDR3 loop spans 15 amino acids. V shed 2 bases, J shed 6 bases, and the junction held 6 bases outside the gene matches. CDR1 SGHDN and CDR2 FVKESK come from the germline V gene. The variable domain in full, completed from reference TRBV14 and TRBJ2-3, reads EAGVTQFPSHSVIEKGQTVTLRCDPISGHDNLYWYRRVMGKEIKFLLHFVKESKQDESGMPNNRFLAERTGGTYSTLKVQPAELEDSGVYFCASSQKGQGWDTQYFGPGTRLTVL.

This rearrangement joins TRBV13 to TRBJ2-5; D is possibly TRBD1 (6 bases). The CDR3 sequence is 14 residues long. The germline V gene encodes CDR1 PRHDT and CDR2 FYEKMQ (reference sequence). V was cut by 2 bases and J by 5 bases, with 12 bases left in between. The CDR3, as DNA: TGTGCCAGCAGCTTATTTTCAGGGGTGGAGACCCAGTACTTC. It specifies CASSLFSGVETQYF.

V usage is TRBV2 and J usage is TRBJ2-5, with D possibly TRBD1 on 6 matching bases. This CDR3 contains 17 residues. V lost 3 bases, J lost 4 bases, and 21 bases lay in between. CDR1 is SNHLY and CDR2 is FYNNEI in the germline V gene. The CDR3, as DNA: TGTGCCAGCAGTGAGGCCATTGCCGGGACATTGGGAGAGACCCAGTACTTC. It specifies CASSEAIAGTLGETQYF. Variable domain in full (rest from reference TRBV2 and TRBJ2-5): EPEVTQTPSHQVTQMGQEVILRCVPISNHLYFYWYRQILGQKVEFLVSFYNNEISEKSEIFDDQFSVERPDGSNFTLKIRSTKLEDSAMYFCASSEAIAGTLGETQYFGPGTRLLVL.

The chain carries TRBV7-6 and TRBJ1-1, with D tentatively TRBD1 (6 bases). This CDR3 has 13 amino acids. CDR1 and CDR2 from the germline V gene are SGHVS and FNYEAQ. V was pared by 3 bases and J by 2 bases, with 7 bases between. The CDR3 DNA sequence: TGTGCCAGCAGCTTGGGGACAAACACTGAAGCTTTCTTT. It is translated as CASSLGTNTEAFF.

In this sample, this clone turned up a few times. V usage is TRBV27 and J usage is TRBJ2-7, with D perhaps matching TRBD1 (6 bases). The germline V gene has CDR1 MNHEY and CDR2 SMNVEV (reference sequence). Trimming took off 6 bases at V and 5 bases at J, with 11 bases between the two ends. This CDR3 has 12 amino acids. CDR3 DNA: TGTGCCAGCAGCACACAGGGCCACGAGCAGTACTTC. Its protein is CASSTQGHEQYF.

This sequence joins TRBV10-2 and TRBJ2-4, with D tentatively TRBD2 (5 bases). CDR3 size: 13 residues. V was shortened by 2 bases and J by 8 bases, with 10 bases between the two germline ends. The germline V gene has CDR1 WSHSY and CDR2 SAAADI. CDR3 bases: TGCGCCAGCAGTGAGCGAGCGCGGGACATTCAGTACTTC. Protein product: CASSERARDIQYF.

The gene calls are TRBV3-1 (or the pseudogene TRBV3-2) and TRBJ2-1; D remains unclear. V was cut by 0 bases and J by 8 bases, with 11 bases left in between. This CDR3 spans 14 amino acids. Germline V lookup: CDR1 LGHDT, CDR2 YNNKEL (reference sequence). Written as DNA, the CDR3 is TGTGCCAGCAGCCAAGAATTTTCGGCCGATGAGCAGTTCTTC. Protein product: CASSQEFSADEQFF.

The CDR3 coding sequence is TGTGCCAGCAGTTCCGACCGAGATCAGCCCCAGCATTTT. Translating gives CASSSDRDQPQHF. The chain uses TRBV2 and TRBJ1-5, with no clear D. This CDR3 has 13 residues. The V gene lost 5 bases and the J gene lost 5 bases, with 10 bases spanning the gap. CDR1 and CDR2 from the germline V gene are SNHLY and FYNNEI.

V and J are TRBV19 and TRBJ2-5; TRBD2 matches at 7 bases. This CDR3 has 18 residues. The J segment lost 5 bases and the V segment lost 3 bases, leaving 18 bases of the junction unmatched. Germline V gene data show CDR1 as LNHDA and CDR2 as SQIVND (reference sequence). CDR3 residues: CASSILSSTSWNLETQYF. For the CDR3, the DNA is TGTGCCAGTAGTATCCTGTCGTCGACTAGCTGGAATCTGGAGACCCAGTACTTC.

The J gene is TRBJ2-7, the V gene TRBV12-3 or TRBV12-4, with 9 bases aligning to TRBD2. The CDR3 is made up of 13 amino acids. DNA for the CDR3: TGTGCATCGTCGATGCGGGGGGGGGCTGAGCAGTACTTC. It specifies CASSMRGGAEQYF.

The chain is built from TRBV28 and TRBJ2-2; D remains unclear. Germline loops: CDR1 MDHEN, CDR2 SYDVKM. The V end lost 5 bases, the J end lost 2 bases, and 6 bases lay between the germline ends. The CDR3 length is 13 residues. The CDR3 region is CASSLSNTGELFF. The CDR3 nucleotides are TGTGCCAGCAGTCTTTCCAACACCGGGGAGCTGTTTTTT.

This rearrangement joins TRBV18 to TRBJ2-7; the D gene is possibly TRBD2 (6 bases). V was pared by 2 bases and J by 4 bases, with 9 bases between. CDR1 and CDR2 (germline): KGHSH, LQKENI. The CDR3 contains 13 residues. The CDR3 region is CASSPAGRYEQYF. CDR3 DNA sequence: TGTGCCAGCTCACCAGCAGGGAGGTACGAGCAGTACTTC.

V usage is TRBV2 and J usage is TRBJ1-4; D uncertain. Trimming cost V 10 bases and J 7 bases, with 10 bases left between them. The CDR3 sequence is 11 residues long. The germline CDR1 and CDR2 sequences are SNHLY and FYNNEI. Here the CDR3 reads CAIGRGEKLFF. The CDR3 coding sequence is TGTGCCATCGGGCGCGGTGAAAAACTGTTTTTT.

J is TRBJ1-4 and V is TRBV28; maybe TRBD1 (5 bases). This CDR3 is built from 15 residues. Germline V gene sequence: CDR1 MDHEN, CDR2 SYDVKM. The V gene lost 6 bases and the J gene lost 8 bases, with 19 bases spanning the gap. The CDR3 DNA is TGTGCCAGCAGCCCCTCGGGGGAGGCGAGGGAAAAACTGTTTTTT. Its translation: CASSPSGEAREKLFF.

The CDR3 DNA is TGTGCCAGCAGCCCGGGACTGGAAGCTTATGGCTACACCTTC. It translates to CASSPGLEAYGYTF. V usage is TRBV5-6 and J usage is TRBJ1-2; TRBD1 is a possible D gene (5 bases). Germline loops: CDR1 SGHDT, CDR2 YYEEEE. The CDR3 runs 14 residues. Trimming removed 4 bases at V and 5 bases at J, with 15 bases between.

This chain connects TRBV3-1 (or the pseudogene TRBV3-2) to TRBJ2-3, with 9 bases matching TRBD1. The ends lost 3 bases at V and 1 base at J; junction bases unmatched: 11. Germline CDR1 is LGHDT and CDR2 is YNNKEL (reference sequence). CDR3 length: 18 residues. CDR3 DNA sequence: TGTGCCAGCAGCCAGAACCATCGGGGGGACAGGGGCACAGATACGCAGTATTTT. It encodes CASSQNHRGDRGTDTQYF.

CDR3 sequence: CASSSGGEPQHF. The CDR3 DNA reads TGTGCCAGCAGCTCCGGAGGGGAGCCCCAGCATTTT. This rearrangement joins TRBV5-4 to TRBJ1-5, with a possible D match to TRBD1 (5 bases). The germline V gene encodes CDR1 SGHNT and CDR2 YYREEE (reference sequence). CDR3 length: 12 amino acids. V gave up 3 bases and J gave up 8 bases, with 9 bases separating them.

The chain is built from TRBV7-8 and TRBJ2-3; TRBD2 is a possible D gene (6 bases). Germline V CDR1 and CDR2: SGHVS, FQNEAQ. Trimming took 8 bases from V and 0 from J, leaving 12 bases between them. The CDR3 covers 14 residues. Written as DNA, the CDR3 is TGTGCCAGCCAACTAGCATCGAGCACAGATACGCAGTATTTT. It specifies CASQLASSTDTQYF.